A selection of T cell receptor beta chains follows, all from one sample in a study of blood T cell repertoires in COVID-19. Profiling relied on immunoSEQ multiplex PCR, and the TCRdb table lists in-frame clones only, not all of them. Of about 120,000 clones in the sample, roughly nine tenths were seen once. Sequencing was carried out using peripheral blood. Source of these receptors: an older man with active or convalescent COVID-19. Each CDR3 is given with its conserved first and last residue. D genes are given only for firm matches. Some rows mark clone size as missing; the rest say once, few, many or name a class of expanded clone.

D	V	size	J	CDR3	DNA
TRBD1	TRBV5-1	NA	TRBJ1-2	CASSLGDRVYGYTF	TGCGCCAGCAGCTTGGGTGACAGGGTCTATGGCTACACCTTC
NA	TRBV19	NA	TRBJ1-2	CASSWTATYGYTF	TGTGCCAGTAGCTGGACAGCTACTTATGGCTACACCTTC
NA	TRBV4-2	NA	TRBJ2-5	CASSGGSGGKETQYF	TGTGCCAGCAGCGGCGGGTCCGGGGGAAAAGAGACCCAGTACTTC
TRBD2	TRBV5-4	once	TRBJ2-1	CASSLGPGLAGEQFF	TGTGCCAGCAGCTTAGGTCCGGGACTAGCGGGTGAGCAGTTCTTC
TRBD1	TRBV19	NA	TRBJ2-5	CASSYRGSQETQYF	TGTGCCAGTAGCTACAGGGGCTCCCAAGAGACCCAGTACTTC
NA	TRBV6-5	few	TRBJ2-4	CASRGGLAKNIQYF	TGTGCCAGCAGGGGGGGTCTAGCCAAAAACATTCAGTACTTC
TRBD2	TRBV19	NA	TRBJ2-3	CASSIGLASDTQYF	TGTGCCAGTAGTATTGGACTAGCATCCGATACGCAGTATTTT
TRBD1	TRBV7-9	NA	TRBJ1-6	CASSLVGTDNSPLHF	TGTGCCAGCAGCTTAGTCGGGACAGATAATTCACCCCTCCACTTT
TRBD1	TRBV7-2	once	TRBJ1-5	CASSLGTGGFSRQPQHF	TGTGCCAGCAGCTTAGGGACAGGGGGCTTTAGTAGACAGCCCCAGCATTTT
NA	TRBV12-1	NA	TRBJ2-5	CASSLVRTAQETQYF	TGTGCCAGCAGCTTGGTCCGGACAGCCCAAGAGACCCAGTACTTC